This is a list of T cell receptor beta chains from one sample in a study of CD8 T cells in ankylosing spondylitis. TCRdb independently ran MiXCR on the 5' RACE reads; one entry per CDR3 protein. Of a few hundred thousand distinct CDR3 sequences detected, roughly 18% appear once; the ten largest clones hold over 25%. The sequenced sample consisted of blood, either unsorted or a sorted T cell fraction (not recorded which). These receptors originate from a male donor with ankylosing spondylitis or in good health (not recorded which). Each CDR3 is given without its conserved first and last residue.

CDR3 | J | V
SVGGAKTSSYEQY | TRBJ2-7 | TRBV29-1
ASSVGQGARNEQF | TRBJ2-1 | TRBV9
ASSLVATGNTGELF | TRBJ2-2 | TRBV5-1
ASSLAQNTGELF | TRBJ2-2 | TRBV7-9
ASSLGTGVGEQY | TRBJ2-7 | TRBV27
ASTGRTAPYEQY | TRBJ2-7 | TRBV19
SAISSGGSYEQY | TRBJ2-7 | TRBV20-1
ASSFESEKETQY | TRBJ2-5 | TRBV12-3/TRBV12-4
AILGADAYEQY | TRBJ2-7 | TRBV10-3
ASSAPLKGQGARGNEQF | TRBJ2-1 | TRBV9
SASPTDVVGENEQF | TRBJ2-1 | TRBV20-1
ASTPPGGGRAGNEQF | TRBJ2-1 | TRBV12-3/TRBV12-4
ASSQETGNLYNEQF | TRBJ2-1 | TRBV4-1
ASSTPNTEAF | TRBJ1-1 | TRBV12-3/TRBV12-4
AISPGRSYEQY | TRBJ2-7 | TRBV10-3
SARGAGTDTQY | TRBJ2-3 | TRBV20-1
ATSDPYTGELF | TRBJ2-2 | TRBV24-1
ASSLDPAGNDGYT | TRBJ1-2 | TRBV11-2
ASSQWGQGGEKLF | TRBJ1-4 | TRBV4-1
ASSPGTSGSQETQY | TRBJ2-5 | TRBV7-3
ASSQEVSYEQY | TRBJ2-7 | TRBV4-2